Presented here are 14 T cell receptor beta chains from one specimen sequenced in a study of OX40 agonist ivuxolimab in advanced cancers. This table comes from immunoSEQ multiplex PCR, and its TCRdb copy is limited to in-frame clones, with some not included. The sample records roughly 52,000 clones, approximately 85% being singletons. This specimen consisted of CD4+ or CD8+ T cells sorted from blood, obtained in a trial of the OX40 agonist ivuxolimab. These receptors were collected from an adult with an advanced solid tumor such as melanoma, head and neck, liver or kidney cancer.

V usage is TRBV19 and J usage is TRBJ2-5; 8 nucleotides agree with TRBD1. V was pared by 3 bases and J by 4 bases, with 1 base of the junction left unmatched. The CDR3 consists of 13 residues. The germline gives CDR1 LNHDA, CDR2 SQIVND (reference sequence). The CDR3 reads CASSIQGAETQYF. CDR3 nucleotides: TGTGCCAGTAGTATTCAGGGGGCAGAGACCCAGTACTTC.

The rearrangement links TRBV6-6 to TRBJ1-4, with TRBD1 matching over 7 bases. Trimming removed 4 bases from V and 4 bases from J; junction bases left unmatched: 3. In germline, CDR1 is MNHNY, CDR2 SVGAGI (reference sequence). The CDR3 consists of 14 residues. CDR3 nucleotides: TGTGCCAGCAGTTTCCAGGGGGGTAATGAAAAACTGTTTTTT. Its translation is CASSFQGGNEKLFF.

The table lists this clone with a few counts. The CDR3 DNA sequence: TGCGCCAGCAGCTTGACCTCCGACAGAAATGAAAAACTGTTTTTT. It codes for CASSLTSDRNEKLFF. The rearrangement uses TRBV5-1 and TRBJ1-4; possibly TRBD1 for D (5 bases). V dropped 1 base and J dropped 5 bases, with 12 bases sitting between them. This CDR3 region has 15 residues. Germline V CDR1 and CDR2: SGHRS, YFSETQ.

Only a few counts were recorded for this clone. The chain couples TRBV10-3 to TRBJ2-7, with 7 bases identical to TRBD2. CDR1 is ENHRY and CDR2 is SYGVKD in the germline V gene. After removal of 3 bases from V and 3 bases from J, the junction contained 2 bases not matched to a gene. The CDR3 loop spans 13 amino acids. CDR3 protein: CAISDGTNYEQYF. CDR3 coding DNA: TGTGCCATCAGTGACGGGACTAACTACGAGCAGTACTTC.

V and J are TRBV15 and TRBJ1-5, with 7 bases that match TRBD1. CDR3 length: 16 residues. V trimming: 0 bases; J trimming: 4 bases; junction bases outside the gene matches: 6. CDR1 and CDR2 from the germline V gene are LNHNV and YYDKDF (reference sequence). CDR3 protein: CATSRDWQGGNQPQHF. For the CDR3, the DNA is TGTGCCACCAGCAGAGATTGGCAGGGGGGGAATCAGCCCCAGCATTTT.

V usage is TRBV27 and J usage is TRBJ2-7; TRBD2 aligns across 9 bases. The germline CDR1 and CDR2 sequences are MNHEY and SMNVEV (reference sequence). The CDR3 is 15 amino acids. J was trimmed by 3 bases and V by 4 bases; bases with no gene match: 7. CDR3 protein: CASSYKTSGFYEQYF. The CDR3 nucleotides are TGTGCCAGCAGTTACAAAACTAGCGGGTTCTACGAGCAGTACTTC.

The rearrangement uses TRBV28 and TRBJ1-5; a possible D gene is TRBD1 (6 bases). CDR3 length: 15 residues. Germline CDR1 is MDHEN and CDR2 is SYDVKM. Trimming removed 3 bases from V and 5 bases from J, with 14 bases in between. CDR3: CASSFAGAHHQPQHF. The CDR3 nucleotides read TGTGCCAGCAGTTTCGCAGGGGCGCATCATCAGCCCCAGCATTTT. Based on the CDR3 plus reference TRBV28 and TRBJ1-5, the full variable domain is DVKVTQSSRYLVKRTGEKVFLECVQDMDHENMFWYRQDPGLGLRLIYFSYDVKMKEKGDIPEGYSVSREKKERFSLILESASTNQTSMYLCASSFAGAHHQPQHFGDGTRLSIL.

This chain joins TRBV18 and TRBJ2-7; 10 bases fit TRBD2. This CDR3 has 13 amino acids. V dropped 3 bases and J dropped 5; count of bases not matched to a gene: 1. Germline V gives CDR1 KGHSH, CDR2 LQKENI. The CDR3: CASSPGTSDEQYF. The DNA for the CDR3 is TGTGCCAGCTCACCCGGGACTAGCGACGAGCAGTACTTC.

J is TRBJ2-3 and V is TRBV7-3; D remains unclear. Germline V gene sequence: CDR1 SGHTA, CDR2 FQGTGA. The CDR3 is 16 amino acids. The V gene lost 0 bases and the J gene lost 0 bases, with 10 bases spanning the gap. Here the CDR3 reads CASSLTATSSTDTQYF. The CDR3 DNA follows: TGTGCCAGCAGCTTAACGGCTACTTCTAGCACAGATACGCAGTATTTT.

V and J are TRBV7-2 and TRBJ2-7; 9 bases agree with TRBD1. Germline trimming cut 5 bases from V and 7 bases from J; bases unmatched to any gene: 6. In germline, CDR1 is SGHTA, CDR2 FQGNSA. CDR3 length: 13 residues. The CDR3 loop reads CASSAGQGTEQYF. The CDR3 bases are TGTGCCAGCAGCGCCGGACAGGGGACTGAGCAGTACTTC.

As concerns this clone: Other DNA sequences in this specimen translate into the identical CDR3. This chain links TRBV6-6 with TRBJ2-7; the D call may be TRBD1 or TRBD2 (6 bases each). CDR3 length: 11 residues. The V gene lost 8 bases and the J gene lost 4 bases, with 9 bases spanning the gap. Germline V gene data show CDR1 as MNHNY and CDR2 as SVGAGI (reference sequence). CDR3 nucleotides: TGTGCCAGCGGGGGGCCTTACGAGCAGTACTTC. Translated: CASGGPYEQYF.

The rearrangement links TRBV27 to TRBJ2-7; 7 bases match TRBD1. The J segment lost 2 bases and the V segment lost 6 bases, leaving 10 bases of the junction unmatched. Per germline, CDR1 MNHEY and CDR2 SMNVEV (reference sequence). The CDR3 loop spans 15 amino acids. The CDR3 loop is CASSPPPGTAYEQYF. The CDR3 DNA is TGTGCCAGCAGCCCGCCCCCCGGGACAGCCTACGAGCAGTACTTC.

This chain joins TRBV7-9 and TRBJ2-1, with 11 bases fitting TRBD2. Germline assignment: CDR1 SEHNR and CDR2 FQNEAQ (reference sequence). V shed 3 bases and J 9 bases; nucleotides not matched to a gene: 4. This CDR3 has 14 amino acids. The CDR3 region is CASSFELAGVEQFF. The CDR3 nucleotides read TGTGCCAGCAGCTTCGAACTAGCGGGAGTTGAGCAGTTCTTC.

This clone was observed once. The chain links TRBV7-9 to TRBJ1-1; TRBD1 matches 8 bases. The CDR3 covers 16 residues. After removal of 4 bases from V and 0 bases from J, the junction contained 7 bases not matched to a gene. Germline assignment: CDR1 SEHNR and CDR2 FQNEAQ (reference sequence). DNA for the CDR3: TGTGCCAGCAGCTCTTGGACAGGGTACATGAACACTGAAGCTTTCTTT. Amino acids: CASSSWTGYMNTEAFF.